The 20 T cell receptor beta chains reported below all come from one sample, sequenced in a study of CD8 T cells in Susac syndrome (dated by TCRdb to about 2019). The library relied on the immunoSEQ multiplex PCR assay. RNA was extracted with the RNeasy kit and roughly 0.5 to 1 ug was reverse transcribed using random hexamers. Using fastp at Q25 and MiXCR, TCRdb reprocessed the public reads and kept productive beta chains. Under each unique CDR3 protein, matching rows form one entry showing the most common genes and DNA. This sample comprises some 120,000 distinct CDR3 sequences, 80% to 95% of them detected only once. Approximately 0.11% of the sample is taken by the ten largest. Sequencing was performed on CD8+ T cells from PBMCs. These receptors all come from a human donor in good health.

This clonotype has a single count. The chain is built from TRBV3-1 and TRBJ2-4; possibly TRBD1 for D (6 bases). In germline, CDR1 is LGHDT, CDR2 YNNKEL (reference sequence). Trimming took off 5 bases at V and 9 bases at J, with 17 bases between the two ends. This CDR3 contains 14 residues. Here the CDR3 DNA reads TGTGCCAGCAGCTTTAATTACAGGGTGGGCATTCAGTACTTC. As protein: CASSFNYRVGIQYF. Based on the CDR3 plus reference TRBV3-1 and TRBJ2-4, the full variable domain is DTAVSQTPKYLVTQMGNDKSIKCEQNLGHDTMYWYKQDSKKFLKIMFSYNNKELIINETVPNRFSPKSPDKAHLNLHINSLELGDSAVYFCASSFNYRVGIQYFGAGTRLSVL.

This chain joins TRBV4-3 and TRBJ2-1; TRBD2 agrees at 7 bases. Unmatched junction bases numbered 17, after V lost 3 bases and J lost 6 bases. Germline CDR1 LGHNA, CDR2 YSLEER. The CDR3 contains 18 residues. The DNA for the CDR3 is TGCGCCAGCAGCCACCCGGGAGGCCTTATAACCGGGGGCAATGAGCAGTTCTTC. Translating gives CASSHPGGLITGGNEQFF.

The genes are TRBV20-1 and TRBJ1-1; D remains ambiguous. The germline CDR1 and CDR2 sequences are DFQATT and SNEGSKA (reference sequence). The CDR3 is 12 amino acids. V lost 5 bases and J lost 8, with 15 bases in between. CDR3 sequence reads: CSALYGPTEAFF. The CDR3 DNA reads TGCAGTGCTCTCTACGGACCGACGGAAGCTTTCTTT.

This chain joins TRBV3-1 and TRBJ1-1; D call uncertain. Trimming left V 1 base short and J 1 base short, with 7 bases between. This CDR3 comprises 14 residues. Germline CDR1 reads LGHDT; CDR2 reads YNNKEL (reference sequence). The chain's CDR3 is CASSQVVENTEAFF. The CDR3, as DNA: TGTGCCAGCAGCCAAGTTGTAGAGAACACTGAAGCTTTCTTT.

CDR3 DNA: TGTGCCAGCAGTCGCCCACAGCCCGCAGAGACCCAGTACTTC. Translating gives CASSRPQPAETQYF. The chain is built from TRBV7-2 and TRBJ2-5; no firm D call. CDR1 and CDR2 (germline): SGHTA, FQGNSA. This CDR3 contains 14 residues. V was pared by 6 bases and J by 4 bases, with 15 bases between.

Turning to this clonotype: Its ends do not fully match the called genes, so a read error is possible. The chain is built from TRBV19 and TRBJ1-5; D not certain. Germline assignment: CDR1 LNHDA and CDR2 SQIVND (reference sequence). There are 14 residues in the CDR3. The DNA of the CDR3 is TGTGCCAGTAGCTCCCCGGCCTCAGCGCAGCCCCAGCACTTT. Its protein product is CASSSPASAQPQHF.

The V call is TRBV5-1, the J call TRBJ2-5; 7 bases fit TRBD2. V was clipped by 4 bases and J by 2 bases; unmatched bases: 11. From germline, CDR1 is SGHRS and CDR2 YFSETQ. CDR3 size: 16 residues. CDR3 DNA: TGCGCCAGCAGCCCCTCCCCCGCGGGGGTTCAAGAGACCCAGTACTTC. Protein sequence: CASSPSPAGVQETQYF.

This clonotype was counted a single time. The gene calls are TRBV20-1 and TRBJ2-7, with D perhaps matching TRBD2 (6 bases). The CDR3 contains 14 residues. Germline V gives CDR1 DFQATT, CDR2 SNEGSKA (reference sequence). With 4 bases removed from V and 3 bases from J, the gap between germline ends came to 16 bases. The CDR3 coding sequence is TGCAGTGCTATCGGAGGGAAGGGAGTCTACGAGCAGTACTTC. Its protein is CSAIGGKGVYEQYF.

The chain employs TRBV12-3 or TRBV12-4 and TRBJ1-6; D possibly corresponds to TRBD1 (5 bases). V lost 4 bases, J lost 11 bases, and 12 bases lay in between. CDR3 length equals 13 residues. The CDR3 nucleotides read TGTGCCAGCAGTTCCTCCCCACAGGCACCCCTCCACTTT. Translated: CASSSSPQAPLHF.

The rearrangement links TRBV2 to TRBJ2-1; 9 nucleotides line up with TRBD2. V was clipped by 3 bases and J by 4 bases; unmatched bases: 7. The CDR3 totals 16 residues. In germline, CDR1 is SNHLY, CDR2 FYNNEI. The CDR3 nucleotides read TGTGCCAGCAGTGAGGTTCGACTAGCGGTTTACAATGAGCAGTTCTTC. Protein product: CASSEVRLAVYNEQFF.

This chain joins TRBV6-6 and TRBJ1-5; D may be TRBD1 (5 bases). The CDR3 length is 14 residues. Germline values: CDR1 MNHNY, CDR2 SVGAGI (reference sequence). Trimming shortened V by 6 bases and J by 2 bases, and 11 bases separated the two germline ends. The CDR3 sequence is CASSIREGNQPQHF. The CDR3 coding sequence is TGTGCCAGCAGCATCAGGGAGGGCAATCAGCCCCAGCATTTT.

This clonotype was found once. This chain joins TRBV29-1 and TRBJ2-7; D call uncertain. The V gene's germline CDR1 is SQVTM and CDR2 ANQGSEA. V dropped 3 bases and J dropped 2 bases, with 11 bases sitting between them. This CDR3 is 13 amino acids long. The CDR3 spells CSVEYTETYEQYF. CDR3 nucleotide sequence: TGCAGCGTTGAGTATACCGAGACCTACGAGCAGTACTTC.

The V call is TRBV7-8, the J call TRBJ2-2, with 10 bases that match TRBD2. V was clipped by 2 bases and J by 0 bases; unmatched bases: 0. This CDR3 is 16 amino acids long. Per germline, CDR1 SGHVS and CDR2 FQNEAQ. The CDR3: CASSLTSGTNTGELFF. In DNA, the CDR3 is TGTGCCAGCAGCTTAACTAGCGGGACGAACACCGGGGAGCTGTTTTTT.

J is TRBJ1-1 and V is TRBV29-1; possibly TRBD1 for D (5 bases). The CDR3 spans 12 residues. Germline CDR1 reads SQVTM; CDR2 reads ANQGSEA. The germline V and J ends were trimmed by 6 bases and 5 bases, with 13 bases remaining between them. CDR3 amino acids: CSVADSRTEAFF. CDR3 coding DNA: TGCAGCGTCGCCGACAGTAGGACTGAAGCTTTCTTT.

The V and J genes are TRBV5-1 and TRBJ2-7; D uncertain. V lost 0 bases and J 2 bases, leaving 9 bases between the germline ends. Germline V CDR1 and CDR2: SGHRS, YFSETQ. This CDR3 contains 14 residues. CDR3 bases: TGCGCCAGCAGCTTGGAAGGCAGCCCCTACGAGCAGTACTTC. This translates into CASSLEGSPYEQYF.

The chain has TRBV12-3 or TRBV12-4 and TRBJ1-5; D is perhaps TRBD1 (6 bases). This CDR3 comprises 14 residues. V lost 1 base and J lost 7, with 11 bases in between. CDR3: CASSLGGGYQPQHF. CDR3 sequence (DNA): TGTGCCAGCAGTTTAGGAGGGGGATACCAGCCCCAGCATTTT.

The V call is TRBV20-1, the J call TRBJ2-7; D is unresolved. Between the trimmed V and J ends, which lost 0 bases and 4 bases, there was a span of 10 bases. Germline-derived CDR1 and CDR2 are DFQATT and SNEGSKA (reference sequence). The CDR3 has 13 residues. CDR3 sequence reads: CSAREGGEYEQYF. CDR3 nucleotides: TGCAGTGCTAGAGAGGGTGGGGAATACGAGCAGTACTTC.

V usage is TRBV9 and J usage is TRBJ2-7, with 7 bases fitting TRBD2. Looked up from germline, CDR1 is SGDLS and CDR2 is YYNGEE. The CDR3 is 14 residues long. The V segment lost 4 bases and the J segment 2 bases; nucleotides outside the gene matches: 6. The CDR3 loop reads CASSLGGLTYEQYF. In nucleotides, the CDR3 is TGTGCCAGCAGCCTGGGGGGGTTAACCTACGAGCAGTACTTC.

The chain carries TRBV7-2 and TRBJ2-1; no clear D. Germline lookup yields CDR1 SGHTA and CDR2 FQGNSA. CDR3 size: 14 residues. V shed 5 bases and J shed 2 bases, with 10 bases lying between them. The CDR3 nucleotides are TGTGCCAGCAGCCTAATAGCTGCCTACAATGAGCAGTTCTTC. Protein product: CASSLIAAYNEQFF.

The chain uses TRBV19 and TRBJ1-1; no clear D. The CDR3 contains 13 residues. The V gene lost 6 bases and the J gene lost 1 base, with 9 bases spanning the gap. From germline, CDR1 is LNHDA and CDR2 SQIVND (reference sequence). CDR3 bases: TGTGCCAGTAGGGTTAGAGGGAACACTGAAGCTTTCTTT. It translates to CASRVRGNTEAFF.